The next 16 T cell receptor delta chains were all read from a single sample in a study of human gamma delta and Vdelta1 T cells. No antigens are known for them. TCRdb reprocessed the PCR reads through CATT. The top ten hold about 1.4% of the sample, which has over 10,000 delta-chain clones, around 49% seen once. Sequencing was performed on Vdelta1 gamma-delta T cells from blood grown in culture (DOT cells). All receptors derive from a human donor in good health.

The genes are TRDV1 and TRDJ1; TRDD3 aligns across 8 bases. There are 20 residues in the CDR3. Germline V lookup: CDR1 TSWWSYY, CDR2 QGS. The V and J ends lost 2 bases and 0 bases, in that order; junction bases with no gene match: 17. DNA for the CDR3: TGTGCTCTTGGGGAAAATTTAGGCACTGGGGGTTCTCCGTACACCGATAAACTCATCTTT. Its protein is CALGENLGTGGSPYTDKLIF.

J is TRDJ1 and V is TRDV1; D may match TRDD2 or TRDD3 (6 bases each). V lost 5 bases to trimming and J lost 8 bases, with 36 bases between them. The length of the CDR3 is 20 residues. CDR1 is TSWWSYY and CDR2 is QGS in the germline V gene. CDR3 in amino acids: CALGSTSFRPAGVILPKLIF. CDR3 nucleotide sequence: TGTGCTCTTGGGTCAACTTCCTTTCGCCCTGCTGGGGTCATACTCCCAAAACTCATCTTT.

The V call is TRDV1, the J call TRDJ1, with TRDD3 matching over 7 bases. Germline CDR1 is TSWWSYY and CDR2 is QGS. This CDR3 has 20 residues. V shed 1 base and J 2 bases; nucleotides not matched to a gene: 19. CDR3 residues: CALGERTYRENGGITDKLIF. The CDR3, as DNA: TGTGCTCTTGGGGAACGGACCTATCGGGAGAATGGGGGAATTACCGATAAACTCATCTTT.

This clone was seen more than once but under ten times. The chain joins TRDV1 to TRDJ1; 10 positions match TRDD3. The CDR3 has 25 amino acids. CDR1 is TSWWSYY, CDR2 QGS, per germline. J was trimmed by 5 bases and V by 2 bases; bases with no gene match: 35. The CDR3 nucleotides are TGTGCTCTTGGGGAATTATTCCCCAGCCTCAACCCTGTACTGGGGGATGGAGAAACGCTTGATAAACTCATCTTT. Protein sequence: CALGELFPSLNPVLGDGETLDKLIF.

Notes on this clone: A much larger clone is a single base away; this may be a read error. The chain is built from TRDV1 and TRDJ1; D is undetermined. CDR3 length equals 13 residues. V lost 1 base to trimming and J lost 4 bases, with 7 bases between them. The germline V gene encodes CDR1 TSWWSYY and CDR2 QGS. The CDR3: CALGEPYDDKLIF. The DNA for the CDR3 is TGTGCTCTTGGGGAACCTTATGACGATAAACTCATCTTT.

This clone was counted only a few times. This sequence joins TRDV1 and TRDJ1, with 9 bases matching TRDD3. This CDR3 has 19 amino acids. CDR1 and CDR2 (germline): TSWWSYY, QGS. Trimming at V came to 0 bases and at J to 2 bases, leaving 13 bases not matched to a gene. The CDR3 spells CALGELYLQGGYRTDKLIF. The CDR3 bases are TGTGCTCTTGGGGAACTATACCTACAAGGGGGATACAGAACCGATAAACTCATCTTT.

This rearrangement joins TRDV1 to TRDJ1; TRDD3 matches at 10 bases. This CDR3 is 18 amino acids long. From germline, CDR1 is TSWWSYY and CDR2 QGS. Germline trimming cut 0 bases from V and 2 bases from J; bases unmatched to any gene: 9. This CDR3 is CALGELGVGDTRTDKLIF. CDR3 in DNA: TGTGCTCTTGGGGAACTGGGAGTGGGGGATACTAGGACCGATAAACTCATCTTT.

The chain links TRDV1 to TRDJ1; perhaps D is TRDD2 or TRDD3 (7 bases each). With 0 bases removed from V and 2 bases from J, the gap between germline ends came to 28 bases. This CDR3 is built from 21 residues. Per the germline V gene, CDR1 is TSWWSYY and CDR2 is QGS. The CDR3 DNA reads TGTGCTCTTGGGGAACTACTTCCTAGGGTTCTAGGGGATAGTTTGACCGATAAACTCATCTTT. It codes for CALGELLPRVLGDSLTDKLIF.

With respect to this clone: At one of its ends the junction is not consistent with the germline gene, which may arise from a read error. The rearrangement joins TRDV1 to TRDJ4; D is undetermined. The germline V gene has CDR1 TSWWSYY and CDR2 QGS. The CDR3 extends over 14 amino acids. The DNA for the CDR3 is TGTGCTCTTGGGGAGGCAGGACCGTCCAGACCCCTGACCTTT. The encoded protein is CALGEAGPSRPLTF.

Only a few counts were recorded for this clone. The J gene is TRDJ1, the V gene TRDV1; D unresolved. Germline lookup yields CDR1 TSWWSYY and CDR2 QGS. This CDR3 has 15 amino acids. The V end lost 3 bases, the J end lost 0 bases, and 11 bases lay between the germline ends. This chain's CDR3 is CALGDSGPYTDKLIF. The DNA for the CDR3 is TGTGCTCTTGGGGACTCCGGACCGTACACCGATAAACTCATCTTT.

V is TRDV1 and J is TRDJ1; D perhaps matches TRDD3 (10 bases). CDR1 TSWWSYY and CDR2 QGS come from the germline V gene. The CDR3 sequence is 26 residues long. Trimming pared 2 bases from V and 7 bases from J, leaving 50 bases between. The CDR3 loop is CALGEFFLPTSSGWGISLLPGSKLIF. The CDR3 nucleotides read TGTGCTCTTGGGGAATTTTTCCTTCCTACGTCGTCCGGCTGGGGGATATCTCTATTGCCCGGGAGTAAACTCATCTTT.

The gene calls are TRDV1 and TRDJ1; unclear D gene. The CDR3 length is 14 residues. Germline V gives CDR1 TSWWSYY, CDR2 QGS. Trimming shortened V by 1 base and J by 5 bases, and 11 bases separated the two germline ends. CDR3 in DNA: TGTGCTCTTGGGGAACCCCCGGGCACTGATAAACTCATCTTT. This encodes CALGEPPGTDKLIF.

The chain uses TRDV1 and TRDJ1; possible D gene TRDD3, 5 bases. Trimming stripped 4 bases from V and 3 bases from J, with 24 bases between. From germline, CDR1 is TSWWSYY and CDR2 QGS. CDR3 length: 18 residues. CDR3 nucleotides: TGTGCTCTTGGGGCTCGAAGCGGCCGGGGGCCAAGGGCCGATAAACTCATCTTT. Translated: CALGARSGRGPRADKLIF.

A note on this clone: One end of the junction varies from germline; a read error may be responsible. This sequence joins TRDV1 and TRDJ1; 8 nucleotides line up with TRDD3. The germline gives CDR1 TSWWSYY, CDR2 QGS. CDR3 size: 20 residues. In DNA form, the CDR3 reads TGTGCTCTTGTGGAACTAGTCCCGTACTGGGGATACCATTACACCGATAAACTCATCTTT. This sequence encodes CALVELVPYWGYHYTDKLIF.

This clone was recorded once. The chain combines TRDV1 with TRDJ1; 12 bases map to TRDD3. The germline CDR1 and CDR2 sequences are TSWWSYY and QGS. The CDR3 contains 20 residues. Unmatched junction bases numbered 17, after V lost 5 bases and J lost 1 base. CDR3 protein: CALGRRASLLGDTRTDKLIF. The CDR3 nucleotides read TGTGCTCTTGGGAGGAGGGCTTCCTTACTGGGGGATACACGCACCGATAAACTCATCTTT.

The chain carries TRDV1 and TRDJ1, with D perhaps assigned TRDD2 or TRDD3 (8 bases each). The CDR3 runs 22 residues. Trimming removed 0 bases from V and 0 bases from J, with 29 bases in between. Per the germline V gene, CDR1 is TSWWSYY and CDR2 is QGS. The CDR3 DNA reads TGTGCTCTTGGGGAACTGTCTTCCTACGTTCCGGGGATACTGGGGGACACCGATAAACTCATCTTT. This translates into CALGELSSYVPGILGDTDKLIF.